The 20 T cell receptor beta chains below come from one sample, sequenced in a study of blood T cell repertoires in COVID-19. Profiling relied on immunoSEQ multiplex PCR, and the TCRdb table lists in-frame clones only, not all of them. The data contain about 70,000 clones, around 88% of them seen just once; the ten biggest clones take up approximately 6.8%. The sequencing input was peripheral blood. These receptors all come from a woman in her 70s with acute or convalescent COVID-19.

The V call is TRBV27, the J call TRBJ2-5, with D maybe TRBD1 (6 bases). V was clipped by 4 bases and J by 1 base, with 13 bases between them. CDR3 size: 15 residues. The germline V gene encodes CDR1 MNHEY and CDR2 SMNVEV (reference sequence). CDR3 protein: CASSSEPDSQETQYF. For the CDR3, the DNA is TGTGCCAGCAGTTCAGAGCCGGACAGCCAAGAGACCCAGTACTTC.

This rearrangement joins TRBV28 to TRBJ1-5; D is perhaps TRBD1 (5 bases). This CDR3 is built from 14 residues. V shed 2 bases and J shed 7 bases, with 12 bases lying between them. Germline CDR1 and CDR2: MDHEN and SYDVKM. DNA for the CDR3: TGTGCCAGCAGTTTACTTTCAGGGAACCAGCCCCAGCATTTT. Its translation: CASSLLSGNQPQHF.

The V gene is TRBV29-1, the J gene TRBJ1-1; 9 bases agree with TRBD1. V was pared by 0 bases and J by 3 bases, with 5 bases of the junction left unmatched. The CDR3 totals 15 residues. Germline values: CDR1 SQVTM, CDR2 ANQGSEA. The CDR3 protein is CSVEEYGQGYTEAFF. CDR3 sequence (DNA): TGCAGCGTTGAAGAATACGGACAGGGGTACACTGAAGCTTTCTTT.

The chain is built from TRBV2 and TRBJ1-1, with no clear D. V was pared by 1 base and J by 5 bases, with 17 bases between. The CDR3 is 16 amino acids. CDR1 is SNHLY, CDR2 FYNNEI, per germline. As DNA, the CDR3 is TGTGCCAGCAGTGAAGGATCGGCAGGCACGGGGACTGAAGCTTTCTTT. Translating it yields CASSEGSAGTGTEAFF.

The chain carries TRBV24-1 and TRBJ1-5; D unresolved. Germline loops: CDR1 KGHDR, CDR2 SFDVKD. This CDR3 has 14 amino acids. Trimming left V 6 bases short and J 0 bases short, with 8 bases between. The CDR3 region is CATSSSYSNQPQHF. In nucleotides, the CDR3 is TGTGCCACCAGTTCCTCTTATAGCAATCAGCCCCAGCATTTT.

This clone has more than one count but fewer than ten. This rearrangement joins TRBV28 to TRBJ1-3; unclear D gene. The V gene's germline CDR1 is MDHEN and CDR2 SYDVKM. The CDR3 sequence is 15 residues long. The ends were cut back, 6 bases at V and 4 bases at J, with 16 bases in the middle. CDR3: CASRPRLGSGNTIYF. CDR3 nucleotides: TGTGCCAGCAGACCCCGCCTTGGCTCGGGAAACACCATATATTTT.

The V and J genes are TRBV25-1 and TRBJ2-7; TRBD2 aligns across 7 bases. The germline CDR1 and CDR2 sequences are MGHDK and SYGVNS. V gave up 2 bases and J gave up 3 bases; unmatched junction bases: 4. This CDR3 spans 14 amino acids. The CDR3 region has the DNA TGTGCCAGCAGTGAAGGGGGGGGACTCTACGAGCAGTACTTC. It yields the protein CASSEGGGLYEQYF.

J is TRBJ1-1 and V is TRBV6-5, with 12 nucleotides matching TRBD1. Germline V CDR1 and CDR2: MNHEY, SVGAGI. CDR3 length: 15 residues. V gave up 10 bases and J gave up 0 bases; unmatched junction bases: 6. This chain's CDR3 is CAIRDRGQVNTEAFF. Here the CDR3 DNA reads TGTGCCATTCGGGACAGGGGGCAGGTGAACACTGAAGCTTTCTTT.

The chain couples TRBV4-2 to TRBJ2-2, with a weak D call TRBD2 (6 bases). V was shortened by 4 bases and J by 3 bases, with 18 bases between the two germline ends. There are 17 residues in the CDR3. In germline, CDR1 is LGHNA, CDR2 YNFKEQ. Here the CDR3 reads CASSPLMAGSDTGELFF. CDR3 nucleotides: TGTGCCAGCAGCCCCCTTATGGCGGGAAGCGACACCGGGGAGCTGTTTTTT.

This clone was seen a few times. The chain joins TRBV4-1 to TRBJ2-7; 7 bases align to TRBD2. The ends lost 4 bases at V and 11 bases at J; junction bases unmatched: 11. Germline CDR1 reads MGHRA; CDR2 reads YSYEKL. The CDR3 consists of 13 residues. The DNA of the CDR3 is TGCGCCAGCAGCCCAACGTACGGGGGGACCGAGTACTTC. Its translation is CASSPTYGGTEYF.

This rearrangement joins TRBV5-4 to TRBJ2-2; D is possibly TRBD1 (5 bases). The V end lost 3 bases, the J end lost 2 bases, and 8 bases lay between the germline ends. The CDR3 covers 14 residues. Germline loops: CDR1 SGHNT, CDR2 YYREEE (reference sequence). CDR3: CASSWTTNTGELFF. The DNA of the CDR3 is TGTGCCAGCAGCTGGACAACCAACACCGGGGAGCTGTTTTTT.

This sequence joins TRBV24-1 and TRBJ2-1; 15 nucleotides match TRBD2. The germline gives CDR1 KGHDR, CDR2 SFDVKD. V lost 9 bases to trimming and J lost 9 bases; unmatched junction nucleotides: 11. The CDR3 length is 16 residues. The CDR3 loop is CATSRGLAGGPIEQFF. In nucleotides, the CDR3 is TGTGCCACCTCACGAGGACTAGCGGGAGGGCCCATTGAGCAGTTCTTC.

This clone was seen more than once but under ten times. The V gene is TRBV7-6, the J gene TRBJ1-5; D not certain. The CDR3 is made up of 15 amino acids. V dropped 5 bases and J dropped 4 bases, with 15 bases sitting between them. CDR1 is SGHVS and CDR2 is FNYEAQ in the germline V gene. CDR3 amino acids: CASSLDEGRNQPQHF. CDR3 sequence (DNA): TGTGCCAGCAGCCTAGACGAGGGCCGGAATCAGCCCCAGCATTTT.

Only a few counts were recorded for this clone. This sequence joins TRBV6-5 and TRBJ1-1; tentatively, D is TRBD1 (5 bases). Trimming stripped 6 bases from V and 1 base from J, with 12 bases between. Germline V gene data show CDR1 as MNHEY and CDR2 as SVGAGI. The CDR3 contains 14 residues. Written as DNA, the CDR3 is TGTGCCAGCAGACTTCCTGGACAGAACACTGAAGCTTTCTTT. This gives the protein CASRLPGQNTEAFF.

The chain carries TRBV6-5 and TRBJ2-7, with TRBD2 identical over 12 bases. The length of the CDR3 is 15 residues. Looked up from germline, CDR1 is MNHEY and CDR2 is SVGAGI. V shed 6 bases, J shed 4 bases, and the junction held 7 bases outside the gene matches. This chain's CDR3 is CASSDLAGGKYEQYF. The CDR3 DNA sequence: TGTGCCAGCAGCGACCTAGCGGGGGGGAAATACGAGCAGTACTTC.

The rearrangement links TRBV29-1 to TRBJ1-1, with D unresolved. Germline lookup yields CDR1 SQVTM and CDR2 ANQGSEA. There are 11 residues in the CDR3. V was cut by 4 bases and J by 6 bases, with 9 bases left in between. The CDR3 nucleotides read TGCAGCGTTGTGGAGGTACCTGAAGCTTTCTTT. This encodes CSVVEVPEAFF.

This clone was recorded once. The gene calls are TRBV10-3 and TRBJ1-5; 10 bases align to TRBD1. The CDR3 runs 16 residues. Germline CDR1 ENHRY, CDR2 SYGVKD. V lost 4 bases, J lost 1 base, and 4 bases stayed unmatched. CDR3 nucleotides: TGTGCCATCAGTGGACAGGGGGCTCAAAGCAATCAGCCCCAGCATTTT. Protein sequence: CAISGQGAQSNQPQHF.

This chain joins TRBV6-1 and TRBJ1-1; possibly TRBD1 for D (5 bases). The CDR3 totals 14 residues. In germline, CDR1 is MNHNS, CDR2 SASEGT. V lost 3 bases to trimming and J lost 3 bases, with 11 bases between them. For the CDR3, the DNA is TGTGCCAGCAGTGACACGGGAGGGGACACTGAAGCTTTCTTT. This encodes CASSDTGGDTEAFF.

V usage is TRBV15 and J usage is TRBJ2-5, with 8 bases aligning to TRBD1. The CDR3 spans 14 residues. The germline V gene has CDR1 LNHNV and CDR2 YYDKDF (reference sequence). V lost 3 bases to trimming and J lost 4 bases; unmatched junction nucleotides: 4. CDR3 bases: TGTGCCACCAGCAGTGGAGGACAGGGAGAGACCCAGTACTTC. Its translation is CATSSGGQGETQYF.

The chain uses TRBV7-6 and TRBJ1-3; D ambiguous. The CDR3 is made up of 15 amino acids. Germline V CDR1 and CDR2: SGHVS, FNYEAQ. The V end lost 5 bases, the J end lost 2 bases, and 13 bases lay between the germline ends. In DNA form, the CDR3 reads TGTGCCAGCAGCCTACGGGAAGGGACTGGAAACACCATATATTTT. Amino acids: CASSLREGTGNTIYF.